Given below is one T cell receptor (beta chain) in context. The data belong to a study of blood T cell repertoires in COVID-19. As for the study in general: Researchers got acute and convalescent COVID-19 samples from the United States, Italy and Spain. The cDNA or gDNA used as material had been derived from T cells, B-cell-depleted T cells, or PBMCs.

The CDR3 sequence is 17 residues long. The trim removed 3 bases at V and 4 bases at J, leaving 12 bases unmatched. Germline V gene sequence: CDR1 MGHRA, CDR2 YSYEKL. Per the study methods: Reference gene primer amplification in the assay estimated nucleated cell counts. The data were produced by immunoSEQ multiplex PCR, yet TCRdb's version contains in-frame clones alone and is incomplete. D and trimming come from the DNA, and the V and J calls and clone size come from that table. The table lists roughly 200,000 clones, over 80% of them singletons. Seattle enrolled patients during active infection and tracked them longitudinally.

This rearrangement joins TRBV4-1 to TRBJ1-5, with TRBD1 matching over 7 bases. The sequence was obtained from a woman in her 40s with COVID-19, enrolled during active disease. Sequencing used peripheral blood. CDR3 loop: CASSQGFDRALNQPQHF. The CDR3, as DNA: TGCGCCAGCAGCCAGGGCTTCGACAGGGCCTTAAATCAGCCCCAGCATTTT.